The clone carrying this T cell receptor (beta chain) was found a few times. Its antigen is not identified. MiXCR, applied by TCRdb to the reads, yields one record per CDR3 protein. This sample carries fewer than 200,000 distinct CDR3 sequences, about a fifth of them seen once, and the ten largest clones take under 30%. This entry belongs to a study of T cell repertoires in cytomegalovirus infection. Study background: Alongside well-studied HLA-B-restricted CMV epitopes, recently identified HLA-C-restricted CMV epitopes were also used. Study-level points and caveats: People with CMV and the relevant HLA were identified by cumulative public TCR beta family frequency. CMV-specific TCR beta clonotypes restricted by HLA-C dominated the ex vivo response.

Germline V gives CDR1 SGHDT, CDR2 YYEEEE. The CDR3 spans 18 residues. The V gene lost 1 base and the J gene lost 3 bases, with 20 bases spanning the gap. V is TRBV5-6 and J is TRBJ2-1; D possibly matches TRBD1 or TRBD2 (5 bases each). This TCR came from a human donor in good health (CMV status not recorded). Some clones in this sample may be carry-over from other donors' samples. Source: CD8+ T cells from cultured PBMCs, taken from culture after CMV antigen stimulation. DNA for the CDR3: TGTGCCAGCAGCTTGATGCCAGGGAGAGCGCAGAACTACAATGAGCAGTTCTTC. Protein: CASSLMPGRAQNYNEQFF. The variable domain in full, completed from reference TRBV5-6 and TRBJ2-1, reads DAGVTQSPTHLIKTRGQQVTLRCSPKSGHDTVSWYQQALGQGPQFIFQYYEEEERQRGNFPDRFSGHQFPNYSSELNVNALLLGDSALYLCASSLMPGRAQNYNEQFFGPGTRLTVL.